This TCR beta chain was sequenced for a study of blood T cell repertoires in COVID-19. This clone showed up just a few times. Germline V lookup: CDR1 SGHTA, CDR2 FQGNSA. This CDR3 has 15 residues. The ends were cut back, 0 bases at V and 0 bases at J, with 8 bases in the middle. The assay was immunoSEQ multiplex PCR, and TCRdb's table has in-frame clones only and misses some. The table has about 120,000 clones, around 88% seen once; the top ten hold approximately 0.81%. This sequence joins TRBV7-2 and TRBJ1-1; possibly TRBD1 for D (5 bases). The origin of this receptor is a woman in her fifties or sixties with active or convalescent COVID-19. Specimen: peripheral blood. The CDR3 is CASSLAQGMNTEAFF. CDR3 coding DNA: TGTGCCAGCAGCTTAGCCCAGGGAATGAACACTGAAGCTTTCTTT.